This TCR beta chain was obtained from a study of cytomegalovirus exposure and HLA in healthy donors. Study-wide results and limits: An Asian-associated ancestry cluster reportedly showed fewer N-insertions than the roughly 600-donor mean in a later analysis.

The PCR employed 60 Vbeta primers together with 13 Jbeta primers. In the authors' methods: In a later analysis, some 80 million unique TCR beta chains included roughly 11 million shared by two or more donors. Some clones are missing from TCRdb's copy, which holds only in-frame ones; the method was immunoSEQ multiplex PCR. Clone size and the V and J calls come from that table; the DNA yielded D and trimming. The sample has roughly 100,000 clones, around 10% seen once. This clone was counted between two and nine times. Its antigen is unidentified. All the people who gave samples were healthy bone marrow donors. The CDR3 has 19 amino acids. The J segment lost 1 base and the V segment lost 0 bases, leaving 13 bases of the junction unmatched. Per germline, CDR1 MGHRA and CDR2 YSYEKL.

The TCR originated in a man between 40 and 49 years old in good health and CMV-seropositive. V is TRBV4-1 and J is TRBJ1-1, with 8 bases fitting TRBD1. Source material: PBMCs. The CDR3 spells CASSQDPDRAVVRNTEAFF. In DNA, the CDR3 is TGCGCCAGCAGCCAAGATCCGGACAGGGCCGTTGTCCGGAACACTGAAGCTTTCTTT.